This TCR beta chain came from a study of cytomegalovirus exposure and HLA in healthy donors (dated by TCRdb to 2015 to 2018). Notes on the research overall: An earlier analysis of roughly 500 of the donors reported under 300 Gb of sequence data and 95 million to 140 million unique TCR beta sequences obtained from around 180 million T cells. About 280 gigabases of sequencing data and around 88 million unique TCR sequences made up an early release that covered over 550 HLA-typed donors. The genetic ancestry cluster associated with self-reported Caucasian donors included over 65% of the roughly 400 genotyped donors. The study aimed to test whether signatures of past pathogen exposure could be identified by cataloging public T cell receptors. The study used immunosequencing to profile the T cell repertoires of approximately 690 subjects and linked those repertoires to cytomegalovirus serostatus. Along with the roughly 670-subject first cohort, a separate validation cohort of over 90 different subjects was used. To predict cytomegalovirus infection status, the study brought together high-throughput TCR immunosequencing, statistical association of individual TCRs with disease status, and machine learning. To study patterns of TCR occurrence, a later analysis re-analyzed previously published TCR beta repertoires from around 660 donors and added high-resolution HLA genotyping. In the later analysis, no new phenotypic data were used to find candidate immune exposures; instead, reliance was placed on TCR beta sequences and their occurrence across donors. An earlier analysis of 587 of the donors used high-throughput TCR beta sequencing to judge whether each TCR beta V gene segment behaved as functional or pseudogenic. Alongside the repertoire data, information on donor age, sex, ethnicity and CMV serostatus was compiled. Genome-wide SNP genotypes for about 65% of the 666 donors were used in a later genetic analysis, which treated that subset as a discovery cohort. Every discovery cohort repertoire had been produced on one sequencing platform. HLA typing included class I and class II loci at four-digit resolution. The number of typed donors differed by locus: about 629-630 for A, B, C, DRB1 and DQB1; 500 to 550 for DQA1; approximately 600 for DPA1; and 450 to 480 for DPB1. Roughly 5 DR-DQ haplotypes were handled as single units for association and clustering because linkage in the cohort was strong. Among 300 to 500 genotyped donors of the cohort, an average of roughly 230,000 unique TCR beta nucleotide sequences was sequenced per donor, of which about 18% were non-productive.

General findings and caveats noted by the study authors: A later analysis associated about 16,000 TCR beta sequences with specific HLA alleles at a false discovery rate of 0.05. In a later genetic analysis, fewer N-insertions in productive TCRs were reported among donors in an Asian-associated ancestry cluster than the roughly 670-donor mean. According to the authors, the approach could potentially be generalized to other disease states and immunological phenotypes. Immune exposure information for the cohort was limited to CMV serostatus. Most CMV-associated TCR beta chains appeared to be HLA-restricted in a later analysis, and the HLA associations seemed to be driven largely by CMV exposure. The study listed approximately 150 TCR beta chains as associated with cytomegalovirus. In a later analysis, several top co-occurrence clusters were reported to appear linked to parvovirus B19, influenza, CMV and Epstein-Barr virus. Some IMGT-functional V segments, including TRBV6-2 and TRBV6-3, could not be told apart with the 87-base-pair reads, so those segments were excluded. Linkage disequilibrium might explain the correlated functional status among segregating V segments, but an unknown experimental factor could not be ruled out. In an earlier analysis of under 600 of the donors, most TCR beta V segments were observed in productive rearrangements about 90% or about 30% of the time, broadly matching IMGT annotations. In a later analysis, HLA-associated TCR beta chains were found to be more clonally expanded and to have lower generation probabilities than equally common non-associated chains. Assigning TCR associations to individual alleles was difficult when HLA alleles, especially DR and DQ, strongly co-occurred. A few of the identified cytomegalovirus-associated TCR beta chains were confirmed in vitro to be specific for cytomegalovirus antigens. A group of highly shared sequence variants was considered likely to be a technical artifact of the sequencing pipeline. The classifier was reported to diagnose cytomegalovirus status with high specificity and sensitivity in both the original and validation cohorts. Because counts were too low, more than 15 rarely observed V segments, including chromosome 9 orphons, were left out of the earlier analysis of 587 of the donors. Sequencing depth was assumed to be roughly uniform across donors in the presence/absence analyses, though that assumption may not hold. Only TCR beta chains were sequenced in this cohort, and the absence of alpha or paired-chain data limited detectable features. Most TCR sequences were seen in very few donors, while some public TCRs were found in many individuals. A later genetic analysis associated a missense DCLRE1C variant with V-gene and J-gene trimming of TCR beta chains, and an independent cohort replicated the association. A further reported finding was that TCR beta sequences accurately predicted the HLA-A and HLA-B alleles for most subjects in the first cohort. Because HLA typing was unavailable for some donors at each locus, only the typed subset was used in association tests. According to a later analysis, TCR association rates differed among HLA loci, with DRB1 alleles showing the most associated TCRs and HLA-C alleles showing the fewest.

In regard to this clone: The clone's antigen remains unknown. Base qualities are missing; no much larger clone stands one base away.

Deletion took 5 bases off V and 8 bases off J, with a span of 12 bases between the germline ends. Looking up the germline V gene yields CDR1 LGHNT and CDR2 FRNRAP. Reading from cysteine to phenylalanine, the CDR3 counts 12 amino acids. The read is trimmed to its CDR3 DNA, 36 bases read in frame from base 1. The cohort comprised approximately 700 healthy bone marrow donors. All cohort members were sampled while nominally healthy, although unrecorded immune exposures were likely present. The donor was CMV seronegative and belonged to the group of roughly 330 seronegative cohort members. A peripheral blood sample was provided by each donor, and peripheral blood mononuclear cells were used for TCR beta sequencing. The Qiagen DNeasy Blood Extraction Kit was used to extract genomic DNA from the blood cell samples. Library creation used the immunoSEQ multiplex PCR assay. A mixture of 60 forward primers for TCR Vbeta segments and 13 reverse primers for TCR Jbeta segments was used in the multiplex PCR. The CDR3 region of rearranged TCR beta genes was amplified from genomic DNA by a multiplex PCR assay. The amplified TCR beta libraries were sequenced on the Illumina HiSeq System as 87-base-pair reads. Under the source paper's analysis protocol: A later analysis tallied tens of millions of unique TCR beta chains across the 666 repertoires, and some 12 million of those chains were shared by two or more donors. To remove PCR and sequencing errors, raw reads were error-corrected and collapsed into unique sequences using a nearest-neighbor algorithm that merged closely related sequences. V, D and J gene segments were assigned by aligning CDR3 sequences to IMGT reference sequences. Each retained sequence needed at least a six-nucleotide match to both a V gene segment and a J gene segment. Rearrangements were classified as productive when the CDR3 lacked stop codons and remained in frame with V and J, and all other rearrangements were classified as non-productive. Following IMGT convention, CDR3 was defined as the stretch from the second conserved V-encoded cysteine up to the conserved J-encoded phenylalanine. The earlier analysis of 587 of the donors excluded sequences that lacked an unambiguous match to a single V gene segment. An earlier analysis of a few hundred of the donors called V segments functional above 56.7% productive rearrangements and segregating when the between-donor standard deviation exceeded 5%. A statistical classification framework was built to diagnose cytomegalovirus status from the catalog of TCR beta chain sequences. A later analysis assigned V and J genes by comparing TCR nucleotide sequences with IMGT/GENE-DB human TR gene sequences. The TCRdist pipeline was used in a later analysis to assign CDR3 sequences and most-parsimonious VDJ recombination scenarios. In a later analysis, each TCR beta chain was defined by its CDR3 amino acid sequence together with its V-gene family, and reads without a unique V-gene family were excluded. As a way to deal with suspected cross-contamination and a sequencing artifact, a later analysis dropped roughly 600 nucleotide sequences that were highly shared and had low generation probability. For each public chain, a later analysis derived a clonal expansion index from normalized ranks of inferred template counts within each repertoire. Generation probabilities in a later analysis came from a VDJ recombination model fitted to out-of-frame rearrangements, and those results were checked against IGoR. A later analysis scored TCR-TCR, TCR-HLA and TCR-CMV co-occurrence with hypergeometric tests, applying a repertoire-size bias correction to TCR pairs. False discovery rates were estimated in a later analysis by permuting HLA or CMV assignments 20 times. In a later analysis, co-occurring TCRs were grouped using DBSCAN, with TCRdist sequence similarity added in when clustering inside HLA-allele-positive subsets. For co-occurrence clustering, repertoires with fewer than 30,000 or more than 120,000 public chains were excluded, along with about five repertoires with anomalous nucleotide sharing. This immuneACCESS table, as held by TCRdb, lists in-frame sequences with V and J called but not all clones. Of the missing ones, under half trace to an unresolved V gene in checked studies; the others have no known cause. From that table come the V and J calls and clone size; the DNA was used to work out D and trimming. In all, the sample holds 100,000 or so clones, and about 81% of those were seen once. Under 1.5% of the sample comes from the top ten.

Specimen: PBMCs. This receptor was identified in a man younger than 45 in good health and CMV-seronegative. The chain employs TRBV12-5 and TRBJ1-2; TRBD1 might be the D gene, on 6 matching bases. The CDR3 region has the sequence CASGAGVGGYTF. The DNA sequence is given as TGTGCTAGTGGTGCAGGGGTCGGAGGCTACACCTTC.